This T cell receptor beta chain was identified during a study of T cells in Graves' hyperthyroidism and ophthalmopathy. Study background: The initial diagnosis was the point when peripheral blood was collected, ahead of any treatment. Study-level points and caveats: A 13 V-J model separated ophthalmopathy from stable hyperthyroidism.

Under 3 months was the duration of disease in ophthalmopathy patients, who also had a Clinical Activity Score of at least 3 and a NOSPECS grade of at least 4. Patients were excluded for uncontrolled infection, other autoimmune disease, pregnancy or lactation. A note on this clonotype: Its target is unknown.

CDR1 MRHNA and CDR2 SNTAGT come from the germline V gene. The CDR3 runs 14 residues. Trimming shortened V by 2 bases and J by 6 bases, and 10 bases separated the two germline ends. There were TCR beta CDR3 regions amplified from RNA transcripts. Researchers ran a first-round RT-PCR on the TCR CDR3 using the HTBI primer set. TCRdb passed the multiplex PCR reads through MiXCR, listing each CDR3 protein once. In the table there are under 40,000 distinct CDR3 sequences, around 52% of which are singletons. The sequence came from a woman aged 40 to 50 with Graves' ophthalmopathy. The sequencing input was blood. V usage is TRBV6-4 and J usage is TRBJ1-4; D may be TRBD1 (6 bases). The CDR3 region has the DNA TGTGCCAGCAGTGACCGGGGGCCGGATGAAAAACTGTTTTTT. It translates to CASSDRGPDEKLFF.